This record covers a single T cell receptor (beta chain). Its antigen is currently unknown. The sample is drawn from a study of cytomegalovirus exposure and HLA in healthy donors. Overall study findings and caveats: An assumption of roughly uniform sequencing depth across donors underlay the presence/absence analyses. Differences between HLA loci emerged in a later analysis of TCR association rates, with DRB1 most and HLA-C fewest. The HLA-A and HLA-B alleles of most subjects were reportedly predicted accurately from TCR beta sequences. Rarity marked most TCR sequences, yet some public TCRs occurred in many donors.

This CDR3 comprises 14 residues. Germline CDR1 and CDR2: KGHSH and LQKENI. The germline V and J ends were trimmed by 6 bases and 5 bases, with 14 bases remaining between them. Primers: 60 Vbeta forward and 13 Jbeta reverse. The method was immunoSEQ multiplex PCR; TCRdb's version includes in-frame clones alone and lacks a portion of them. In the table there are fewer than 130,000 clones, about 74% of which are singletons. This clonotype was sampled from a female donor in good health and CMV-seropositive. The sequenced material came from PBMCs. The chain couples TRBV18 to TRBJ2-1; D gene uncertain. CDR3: CASSSGLFNNEQFF. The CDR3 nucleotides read TGTGCCAGCTCTTCAGGCCTCTTTAACAATGAGCAGTTCTTC.